These 6 T cell receptor beta chains were all obtained from the same sample, sequenced in a study of graft-versus-host responses after intestinal transplantation. These receptors lack a known antigen. Assay: immunoSEQ multiplex PCR; the TCRdb copy retains only in-frame clones and omits some. The table lists roughly 100,000 clones, 80% to 95% of them singletons. The sequenced sample was unstimulated CD8+ T cells sorted from spleen or lymph node cells, obtained before intestinal transplant. Receptor source: a human donor who received an intestinal transplant.

In its sample, this clone was seen once. This rearrangement joins TRBV19 to TRBJ2-1, with TRBD2 matching 9 bases. The V segment lost 3 bases and the J segment 7 bases; nucleotides outside the gene matches: 10. There are 16 residues in the CDR3. Per the germline V gene, CDR1 is LNHDA and CDR2 is SQIVND (reference sequence). The CDR3 DNA reads as TGTGCCAGTAGTATCGCGCGGCTAGCGGGGTATAATGAGCAGTTCTTC. Encoded protein: CASSIARLAGYNEQFF.

This chain uses TRBV7-7 with TRBJ2-1; unclear D gene. V shed 1 base and J shed 0 bases, with 10 bases lying between them. This CDR3 comprises 16 residues. Germline CDR1 SSHAT, CDR2 FNYEAQ (reference sequence). Written as DNA, the CDR3 is TGTGCCAGCAGCTTAGAGTACAGCAGCTCCTACAATGAGCAGTTCTTC. Protein: CASSLEYSSSYNEQFF.

The chain links TRBV19 to TRBJ1-1; D is possibly TRBD1 (5 bases). This CDR3 is built from 14 residues. V lost 6 bases and J 0 bases, leaving 11 bases between the germline ends. Germline V gene sequence: CDR1 LNHDA, CDR2 SQIVND (reference sequence). CDR3 sequence: CASSTGTLNTEAFF. CDR3 DNA: TGTGCCAGTAGCACCGGGACGTTGAACACTGAAGCTTTCTTT.

The chain recombines TRBV7-9 with TRBJ1-1; TRBD1 matches at 7 bases. Germline V gives CDR1 SEHNR, CDR2 FQNEAQ (reference sequence). With V trimmed by 5 bases and J by 8 bases, 11 bases remained unmatched. This CDR3 is built from 14 residues. The CDR3 region has the DNA TGTGCCAGCAGCCCCGCCGGGACAGCAACCGAAGCTTTCTTT. Its translation: CASSPAGTATEAFF.

The J gene is TRBJ2-2, the V gene TRBV15; tentative D call: TRBD2 (6 bases). There are 17 residues in the CDR3. The V gene's germline CDR1 is LNHNV and CDR2 YYDKDF (reference sequence). V was clipped by 1 base and J by 3 bases, with 15 bases between them. CDR3 residues: CATSRGGLGGDTGELFF. The CDR3 DNA follows: TGTGCCACCAGCAGAGGAGGATTGGGGGGTGACACCGGGGAGCTGTTTTTT.

V usage is TRBV29-1 and J usage is TRBJ1-2, with D hard to call. The V end was cut by 1 base, the J end by 4 bases, with 16 bases between. The CDR3 is 15 residues long. In germline, CDR1 is SQVTM, CDR2 ANQGSEA. The CDR3 here is CSVEVEVGLVYGYTF. Here the CDR3 DNA reads TGCAGCGTTGAAGTTGAAGTGGGCTTAGTCTATGGCTACACCTTC.